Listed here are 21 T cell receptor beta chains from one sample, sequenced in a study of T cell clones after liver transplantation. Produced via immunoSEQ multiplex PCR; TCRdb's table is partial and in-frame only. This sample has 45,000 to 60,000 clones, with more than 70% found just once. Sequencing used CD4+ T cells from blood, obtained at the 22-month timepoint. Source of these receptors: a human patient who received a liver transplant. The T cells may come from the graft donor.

The CDR3 DNA reads TGTGCCAGTAGTATAGGACGGGACAATCAAGAGACCCAGTACTTC. Its translation: CASSIGRDNQETQYF. The gene calls are TRBV19 and TRBJ2-5, with a tentative D call TRBD1 (6 bases). Germline V lookup: CDR1 LNHDA, CDR2 SQIVND (reference sequence). The CDR3 has 15 amino acids. Trimming pared 1 base from V and 2 bases from J, leaving 11 bases between.

The CDR3 nucleotides read TGTGCCAGCACCGCAACCGGGACAGGGTCTGAAGCTTTCTTT. Translating gives CASTATGTGSEAFF. V is TRBV7-8 and J is TRBJ1-1; 9 bases match TRBD1. This CDR3 contains 14 residues. Germline-derived CDR1 and CDR2 are SGHVS and FQNEAQ. With 7 bases clipped from V and 6 bases from J, the junction kept 9 bases outside the gene matches.

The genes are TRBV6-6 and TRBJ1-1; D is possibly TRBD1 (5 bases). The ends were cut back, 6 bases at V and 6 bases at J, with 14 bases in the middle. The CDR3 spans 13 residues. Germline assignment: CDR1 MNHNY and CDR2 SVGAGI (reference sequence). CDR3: CASSTTEKSEAFF. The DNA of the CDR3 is TGTGCCAGCAGCACGACAGAAAAATCTGAAGCTTTCTTT.

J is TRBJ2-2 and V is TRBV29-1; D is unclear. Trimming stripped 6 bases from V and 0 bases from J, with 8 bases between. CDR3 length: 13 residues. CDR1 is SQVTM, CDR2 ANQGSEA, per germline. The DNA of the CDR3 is TGCAGCGTCGAGACACCGAACACCGGGGAGCTGTTTTTT. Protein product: CSVETPNTGELFF.

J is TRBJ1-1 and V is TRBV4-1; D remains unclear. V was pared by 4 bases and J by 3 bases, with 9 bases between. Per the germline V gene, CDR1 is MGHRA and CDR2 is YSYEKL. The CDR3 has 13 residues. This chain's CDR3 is CASSLQRDTEAFF. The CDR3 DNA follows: TGCGCCAGCAGCCTCCAAAGGGACACTGAAGCTTTCTTT.

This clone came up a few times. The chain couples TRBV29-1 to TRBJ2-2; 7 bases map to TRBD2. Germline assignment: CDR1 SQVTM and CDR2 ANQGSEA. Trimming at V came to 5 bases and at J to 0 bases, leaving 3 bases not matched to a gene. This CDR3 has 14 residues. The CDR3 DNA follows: TGCAGCGTTTGGGAGGGTCCGAACACCGGGGAGCTGTTTTTT. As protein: CSVWEGPNTGELFF.

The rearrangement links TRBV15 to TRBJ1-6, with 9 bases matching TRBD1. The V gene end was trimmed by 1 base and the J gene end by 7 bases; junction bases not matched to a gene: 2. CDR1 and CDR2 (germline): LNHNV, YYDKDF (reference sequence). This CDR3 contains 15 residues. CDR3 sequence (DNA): TGTGCCACCAGCAGAGCCGGGACAGGGAATTCACCCCTCCACTTT. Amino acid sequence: CATSRAGTGNSPLHF.

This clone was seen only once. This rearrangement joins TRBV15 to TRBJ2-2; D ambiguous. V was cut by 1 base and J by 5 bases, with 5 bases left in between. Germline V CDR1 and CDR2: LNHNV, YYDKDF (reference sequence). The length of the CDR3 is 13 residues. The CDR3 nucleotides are TGTGCCACCAGCAGAGGACAAACCGGGGAGCTGTTTTTT. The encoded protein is CATSRGQTGELFF. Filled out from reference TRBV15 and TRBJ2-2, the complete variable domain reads DAMVIQNPRYQVTQFGKPVTLSCSQTLNHNVMYWYQQKSSQAPKLLFHYYDKDFNNEADTPDNFQSRRPNTSFCFLDIRSPGLGDTAMYLCATSRGQTGELFFGEGSRLTVL.

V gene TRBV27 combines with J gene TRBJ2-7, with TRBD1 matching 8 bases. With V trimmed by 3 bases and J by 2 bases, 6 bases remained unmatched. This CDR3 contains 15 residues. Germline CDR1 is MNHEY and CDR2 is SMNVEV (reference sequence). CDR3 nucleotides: TGTGCCAGCAGTTTCCTCCTACAGGGGGCCTACGAGCAGTACTTC. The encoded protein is CASSFLLQGAYEQYF.

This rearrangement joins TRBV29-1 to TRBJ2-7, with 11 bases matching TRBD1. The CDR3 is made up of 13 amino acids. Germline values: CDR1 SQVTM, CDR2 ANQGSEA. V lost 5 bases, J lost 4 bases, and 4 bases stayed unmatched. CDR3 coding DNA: TGCAGCGTTCGGACAGGGGGCTTTTACGAGCAGTACTTC. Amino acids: CSVRTGGFYEQYF.

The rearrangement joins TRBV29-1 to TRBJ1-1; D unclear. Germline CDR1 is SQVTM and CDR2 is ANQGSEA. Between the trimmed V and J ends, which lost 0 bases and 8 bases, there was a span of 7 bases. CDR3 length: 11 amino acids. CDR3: CSVEEPREAFF. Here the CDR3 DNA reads TGCAGCGTTGAAGAACCGAGAGAAGCTTTCTTT.

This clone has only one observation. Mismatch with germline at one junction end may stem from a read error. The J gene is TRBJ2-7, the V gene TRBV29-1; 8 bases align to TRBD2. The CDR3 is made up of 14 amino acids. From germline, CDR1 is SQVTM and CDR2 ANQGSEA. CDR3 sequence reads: CSVRGGVRSSEQYF. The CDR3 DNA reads TGCAGCGTCCGGGGGGGGGTGAGGTCCTCCGAGCAGTACTTC.

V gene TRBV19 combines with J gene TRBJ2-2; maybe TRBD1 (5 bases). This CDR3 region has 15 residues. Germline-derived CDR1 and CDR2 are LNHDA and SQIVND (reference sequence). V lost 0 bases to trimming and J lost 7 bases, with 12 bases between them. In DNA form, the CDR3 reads TGTGCCAGTAGTATAGAAGACAGAAGTTACGGGGAGCTGTTTTTT. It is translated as CASSIEDRSYGELFF.

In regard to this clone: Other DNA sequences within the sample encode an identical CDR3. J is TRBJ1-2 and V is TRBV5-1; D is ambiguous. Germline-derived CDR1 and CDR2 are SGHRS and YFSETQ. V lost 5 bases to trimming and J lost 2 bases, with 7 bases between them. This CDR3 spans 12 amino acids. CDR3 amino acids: CASRTGNYGYTF. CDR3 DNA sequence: TGCGCCAGCAGGACGGGGAACTATGGCTACACCTTC. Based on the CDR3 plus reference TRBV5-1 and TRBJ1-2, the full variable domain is KAGVTQTPRYLIKTRGQQVTLSCSPISGHRSVSWYQQTPGQGLQFLFEYFSETQRNKGNFPGRFSGRQFSNSRSEMNVSTLELGDSALYLCASRTGNYGYTFGSGTRLTVV.

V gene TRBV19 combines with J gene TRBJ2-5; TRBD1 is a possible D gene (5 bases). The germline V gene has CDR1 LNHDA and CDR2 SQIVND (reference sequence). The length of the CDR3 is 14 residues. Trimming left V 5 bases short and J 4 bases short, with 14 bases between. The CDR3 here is CASSQGFFGETQYF. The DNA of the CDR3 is TGTGCCAGTAGTCAGGGATTTTTTGGAGAGACCCAGTACTTC.

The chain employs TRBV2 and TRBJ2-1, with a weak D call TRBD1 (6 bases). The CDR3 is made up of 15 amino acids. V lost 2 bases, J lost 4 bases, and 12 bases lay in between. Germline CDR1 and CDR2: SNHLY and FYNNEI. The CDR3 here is CASSELQGIYNEQFF. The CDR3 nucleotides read TGTGCCAGCAGTGAACTCCAGGGGATTTACAATGAGCAGTTCTTC.

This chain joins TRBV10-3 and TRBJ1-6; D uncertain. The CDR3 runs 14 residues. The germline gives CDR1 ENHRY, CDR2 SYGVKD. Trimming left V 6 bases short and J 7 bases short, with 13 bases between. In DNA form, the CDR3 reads TGTGCCATCAGGGACCAGCTGGGGAATTCACCCCTCCACTTT. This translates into CAIRDQLGNSPLHF.

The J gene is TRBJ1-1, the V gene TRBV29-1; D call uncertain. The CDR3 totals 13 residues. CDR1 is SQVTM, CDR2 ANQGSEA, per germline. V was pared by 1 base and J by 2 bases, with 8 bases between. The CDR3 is CSVEVGSNTEAFF. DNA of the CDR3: TGCAGCGTTGAAGTGGGCAGCAACACTGAAGCTTTCTTT.

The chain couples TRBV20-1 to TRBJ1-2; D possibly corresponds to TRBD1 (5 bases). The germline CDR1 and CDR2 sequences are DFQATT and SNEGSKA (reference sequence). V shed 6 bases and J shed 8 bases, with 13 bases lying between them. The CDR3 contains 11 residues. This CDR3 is CSALRGTGYTF. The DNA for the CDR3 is TGCAGTGCCCTCCGGGGGACCGGCTACACCTTC.

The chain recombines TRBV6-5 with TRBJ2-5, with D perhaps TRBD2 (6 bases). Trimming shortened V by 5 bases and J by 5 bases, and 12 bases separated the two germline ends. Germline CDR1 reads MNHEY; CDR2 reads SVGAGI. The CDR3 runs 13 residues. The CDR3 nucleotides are TGTGCCAGCAGTCGCGGGGCCCGGGAGACCCAGTACTTC. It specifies CASSRGARETQYF.

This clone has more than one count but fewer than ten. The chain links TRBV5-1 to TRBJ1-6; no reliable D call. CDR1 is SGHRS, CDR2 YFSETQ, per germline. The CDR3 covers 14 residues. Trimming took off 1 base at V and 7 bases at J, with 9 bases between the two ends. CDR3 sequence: CASSLIGGNSPLHF. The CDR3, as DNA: TGCGCCAGCAGCTTGATCGGTGGGAATTCACCCCTCCACTTT.